A selection of T cell receptor beta chains follows, all from one sample in a study of T-cell reconstitution after alpha-beta-depleted transplantation in children. Each CDR3 protein is one row after TCRdb ran MiXCR on the PCR reads. The data hold some 500,000 distinct CDR3 sequences, with 15% to 20% observed a single time. The sequenced sample was PBMCs from the stem cell graft donor, obtained from the stem cell graft. Receptors were obtained from a human donor who donated a stem cell graft to a child with acute lymphoblastic leukemia. The CDR3 runs from the conserved cysteine through the conserved F or W. The order of the fields is V gene, J gene, D gene, clone size, CDR3 protein, CDR3 DNA. D genes are given only for firm matches. For some rows the clone size is stated as once, few or many, or as a class when expanded; others skip it.

TRBV21-1,TRBJ2-7,NA,few,CASEGAFTYEQYF,TGTGCCAGCGAGGGGGCCTTCACCTACGAGCAGTACTTC
TRBV20-1,TRBJ2-7,NA,NA,CSARDLTDSYEQYF,TGCAGTGCTAGAGATCTGACGGATTCCTACGAGCAGTACTTC
TRBV6-2/TRBV6-3,TRBJ1-4,NA,few,CASTSRNEKLFF,TGTGCCAGCACGAGCCGGAATGAAAAACTGTTTTTT
TRBV6-1,TRBJ1-5,NA,few,CASSPPRGGNQPQHF,TGTGCCAGCAGTCCACCAAGGGGAGGCAATCAGCCCCAGCATTTT
TRBV11-2,TRBJ2-7,TRBD2,few,CASSLLAGGLSFSYEQYF,TGTGCCAGCAGCTTATTAGCGGGAGGCCTGAGCTTCTCCTACGAGCAGTACTTC
TRBV5-1,TRBJ2-3,TRBD1,NA,CASSTGDSRTDTQYF,TGCGCCAGCAGTACTGGGGACAGCCGCACAGATACGCAGTATTTT
TRBV5-1,TRBJ2-7,NA,NA,CASSLHNEQYF,TGCGCCAGCAGCCTCCACAACGAGCAGTACTTC
TRBV29-1,TRBJ2-7,NA,NA,CSVEVPTTEQYF,TGCAGCGTTGAAGTGCCGACAACCGAGCAGTACTTC
TRBV7-9,TRBJ2-7,NA,few,CASSLAGSDEQYF,TGTGCCAGCAGCTTGGCCGGATCCGACGAGCAGTACTTC
TRBV24-1,TRBJ2-1,NA,NA,CATSTGYNEQFF,TGTGCCACCAGTACTGGCTACAATGAGCAGTTCTTC
TRBV11-2,TRBJ2-1,NA,NA,CAGSFPRFTYNEQFF,TGTGCCGGCAGCTTCCCCAGGTTTACCTACAATGAGCAGTTCTTC
TRBV27,TRBJ1-2,NA,NA,CASSPAGSRAYGYTF,TGTGCCAGCAGTCCCGCAGGGAGCAGGGCTTATGGCTACACCTTC
TRBV5-1,TRBJ2-3,TRBD1,NA,CASSVGQGAAADTQYF,TGCGCCAGCAGCGTCGGACAGGGGGCTGCCGCAGATACGCAGTATTTT
TRBV5-6,TRBJ2-5,NA,few,CASSSGVGKVETQYF,TGTGCCAGCAGCTCGGGGGTTGGGAAAGTGGAGACCCAGTACTTC
TRBV20-1,TRBJ2-7,NA,NA,CSARTAYEQYF,TGCAGTGCTAGGACTGCCTACGAGCAGTACTTC
TRBV4-1,TRBJ1-5,NA,few,CASSPGLRSNQPQHF,TGCGCCAGCAGCCCGGGCTTGCGGAGCAATCAGCCCCAGCATTTT
TRBV5-6,TRBJ2-1,NA,NA,CASSLRWRSEQFF,TGTGCCAGCAGCTTAAGGTGGAGGAGTGAGCAGTTCTTC
TRBV9,TRBJ1-1,TRBD1,few,CASSGHRDSPPIAFF,TGTGCCAGCAGCGGACACCGGGACAGCCCTCCGATCGCTTTCTTT
TRBV4-1,TRBJ2-3,TRBD2,NA,CASSQGAGGLNTQYF,TGCGCCAGCAGCCAAGGGGCGGGAGGGCTGAATACGCAGTATTTT
TRBV6-1,TRBJ1-5,NA,few,CASRKTYSNQPQHF,TGTGCCAGCAGAAAGACATATAGCAATCAGCCCCAGCATTTT
TRBV19,TRBJ2-4,TRBD2,NA,CASSSSSGRGAKNIQYF,TGTGCCAGTAGTTCTTCTAGCGGGAGAGGGGCCAAAAACATTCAGTACTTC
TRBV12-3/TRBV12-4,TRBJ2-3,TRBD1,few,CASSRDRVPADTQYF,TGTGCCAGCAGTCGGGACAGGGTTCCCGCAGATACGCAGTATTTT
TRBV20-1,TRBJ2-5,TRBD1,NA,CSAPTPGQGFEETQYF,TGCAGTGCTCCCACCCCGGGACAGGGTTTTGAAGAGACCCAGTACTTC
TRBV5-1,TRBJ1-1,NA,NA,CASSWGRVDDLNTEAFF,TGCGCCAGCAGCTGGGGGAGGGTGGACGACTTGAACACTGAAGCTTTCTTT
TRBV14,TRBJ2-1,TRBD2,few,CASKGTSGYNEQFF,TGTGCCAGCAAGGGGACTAGCGGATACAATGAGCAGTTCTTC
TRBV7-9,TRBJ1-6,NA,NA,CATDSPGSPLHF,TGTGCCACCGACTCGCCGGGATCACCCCTCCACTTT
TRBV4-2,TRBJ2-1,NA,few,CASSQRGLGEQFF,TGTGCCAGCAGCCAAAGGGGCCTCGGTGAGCAGTTCTTC
TRBV11-2,TRBJ1-3,NA,few,CASRSLVENTIYF,TGTGCCAGCAGATCTCTCGTCGAAAACACCATATATTTT
TRBV5-1,TRBJ2-7,NA,NA,CASSLELGSYEQYF,TGCGCCAGCAGCTTGGAACTAGGCTCCTACGAGCAGTACTTC
TRBV20-1,TRBJ1-1,NA,many,CSAPTLRGTEAFF,TGCAGTGCTCCCACCTTGAGGGGCACTGAAGCTTTCTTT
TRBV7-3,TRBJ2-5,NA,NA,CASSLIGTPQETQYF,TGTGCCAGCAGCTTAATTGGGACACCTCAAGAGACCCAGTACTTC
TRBV15,TRBJ1-1,TRBD1,few,CATSRDVRSGGNTEAFF,TGTGCCACCAGCAGAGATGTGAGGTCAGGGGGCAACACTGAAGCTTTCTTT
TRBV12-3/TRBV12-4,TRBJ2-3,NA,many,CASGEQGATDTQYF,TGTGCCAGCGGCGAGCAAGGGGCAACAGATACGCAGTATTTT
TRBV29-1,TRBJ2-1,TRBD1,few,CSAVNRGDEQFF,TGCAGCGCCGTTAACAGGGGGGATGAGCAGTTCTTC
TRBV5-4,TRBJ2-1,NA,NA,CASSEDPGNEQFF,TGTGCCAGCAGCGAGGACCCAGGCAATGAGCAGTTCTTC
TRBV12-3/TRBV12-4,TRBJ2-3,NA,few,CASRFGASDTQYF,TGTGCCAGCAGATTCGGGGCTTCAGATACGCAGTATTTT
TRBV9,TRBJ1-1,NA,NA,CASSVGRNTEAFF,TGTGCCAGCAGCGTAGGTCGAAACACTGAAGCTTTCTTT
TRBV5-6,TRBJ2-3,TRBD2,many,CASSLLAGGLTDTQYF,TGTGCCAGCAGCTTGCTAGCGGGAGGCCTCACAGATACGCAGTATTTT
TRBV5-1,TRBJ2-1,NA,few,CASSLGGWFNEQFF,TGCGCCAGCAGCTTGGGTGGGTGGTTCAATGAGCAGTTCTTC
TRBV27,TRBJ2-7,NA,few,CASSKPGTSTYEQYF,TGTGCCAGCAGTAAGCCCGGGACCTCCACCTACGAGCAGTACTTC
TRBV2,TRBJ2-1,TRBD2,NA,CARRDSGIYNEQFF,TGTGCCAGGAGGGATAGCGGGATCTACAATGAGCAGTTCTTC
TRBV12-3/TRBV12-4,TRBJ1-1,NA,NA,CASSLGVSRGVAEAFF,TGTGCCAGCAGTTTAGGGGTATCCCGAGGGGTTGCTGAAGCTTTCTTT
TRBV4-2,TRBJ1-5,NA,many,CASSQEGASGQPQHF,TGTGCCAGCAGCCAAGAAGGGGCATCAGGACAGCCCCAGCATTTT
TRBV12-3/TRBV12-4,TRBJ2-6,NA,few,CATVPPGANVLTF,TGTGCCACCGTCCCGCCTGGGGCCAACGTCCTGACTTTC
TRBV18,TRBJ2-7,NA,NA,CASSPTRNEQYF,TGTGCCAGCTCACCGACGCGGAACGAGCAGTACTTC
TRBV20-1,TRBJ2-7,NA,many,CSARWKSHPYEQYF,TGCAGTGCTAGGTGGAAAAGCCATCCCTACGAGCAGTACTTC
TRBV11-2,TRBJ2-5,NA,few,CASSLTAVQETQYF,TGTGCCAGCAGCTTAACGGCAGTCCAAGAGACCCAGTACTTC
TRBV3-1,TRBJ1-1,NA,many,CASSPPAENTEAFF,TGTGCCAGCAGCCCCCCGGCGGAAAACACTGAAGCTTTCTTT
TRBV12-3/TRBV12-4,TRBJ2-3,NA,few,CASRGATTDTQYF,TGTGCCAGCAGGGGCGCAACCACAGATACGCAGTATTTT
TRBV12-3/TRBV12-4,TRBJ1-1,TRBD1,few,CASSSDRVVVDTEAFF,TGTGCCAGCAGTTCGGACAGGGTAGTGGTCGACACTGAAGCTTTCTTT